Shown below are 9 T cell receptor beta chains from a single sample sequenced in a study of regulatory T cells in long-lasting Graves disease. This sample's time point: newly diagnosed GD, antithyroid drugs for less than 3 months. Construction of the TCR library relied on RNA isolated from PBMCs. Combining iRepertoire HTBI primers with Arm-PCR of CDR3 regions, the authors built TCR beta libraries. Each CDR3 protein gets one entry after TCRdb re-called the multiplex PCR reads with MiXCR. The sample yields roughly 320,000 distinct CDR3 sequences, roughly a sixth seen once. A further study also used this sample, focusing on T cells in Graves' hyperthyroidism and ophthalmopathy.

Sequenced here: peripheral blood mononuclear cells (PBMCs), sampled at new diagnosis, from a patient treated with antithyroid drugs. Receptors originate from a man in his forties or fifties with Graves disease.

The table lists this clonotype with many counts. This chain joins TRBV12-3 or TRBV12-4 and TRBJ1-5; no clear D gene. The CDR3 totals 16 residues. V was shortened by 1 base and J by 7 bases, with 17 bases between the two germline ends. The DNA of the CDR3 is TGTGCCAGCAGTTTAGGCAGCGCTTTTCCTCTACAGCCCCAGCATTTT. This sequence encodes CASSLGSAFPLQPQHF.

The chain employs TRBV4-2 and TRBJ1-5; D perhaps matches TRBD1 (6 bases). Trimming cost V 4 bases and J 3 bases, with 10 bases left between them. Germline loops: CDR1 LGHNA, CDR2 YNFKEQ. The length of the CDR3 is 14 residues. The CDR3 DNA reads as TGTGCCAGCAGCCCGGACAGCCACAATCAGCCCCAGCATTTT. The encoded protein is CASSPDSHNQPQHF.

The chain has TRBV2 and TRBJ2-3; D is ambiguous. Germline assignment: CDR1 SNHLY and CDR2 FYNNEI. Trimming left V 4 bases short and J 3 bases short, with 11 bases between. CDR3 length: 14 residues. The CDR3 DNA reads TGTGCCAGCAGTGGGACCTTTGAAACAGATACGCAGTATTTT. Translating gives CASSGTFETDTQYF.

V is TRBV20-1 and J is TRBJ1-2; D remains ambiguous. CDR1 is DFQATT, CDR2 SNEGSKA, per germline (reference sequence). V was trimmed by 6 bases and J by 7 bases, leaving 18 bases between them. This CDR3 is built from 13 residues. Here the CDR3 DNA reads TGCAGTGCAAGAACCGGGAGTAATCCTGGCTACACCTTC. Translated, it gives CSARTGSNPGYTF.

This clonotype was seen ten or more times. The V and J genes are TRBV12-5 and TRBJ2-7; 10 positions match TRBD1. This CDR3 comprises 15 residues. The germline gives CDR1 LGHNT, CDR2 FRNRAP. The trim removed 2 bases at V and 3 bases at J, leaving 4 bases unmatched. This chain's CDR3 is CASGLLGQGDYEQYF. CDR3 nucleotides: TGTGCTAGTGGTTTGTTAGGACAGGGGGACTACGAGCAGTACTTC.

Regarding this clonotype: Given a much more abundant clone one base away, this may be a read error. This chain links TRBV6-1 with TRBJ2-2, with TRBD1 identical over 8 bases. The CDR3 runs 15 residues. Germline lookup yields CDR1 MNHNS and CDR2 SASEGT. CDR3 residues: CAGSGDRKNTGELFF. The DNA for the CDR3 is TGTGCCGGCAGTGGGGACAGGAAGAACACCGGGGAGCTGTTTTTT.

This clonotype has at least ten counts. The chain carries TRBV5-1 and TRBJ1-1, with D tentatively TRBD1 (5 bases). Germline CDR1 is SGHRS and CDR2 is YFSETQ. V gave up 3 bases and J gave up 7 bases, with 13 bases separating them. This CDR3 has 13 amino acids. As DNA, the CDR3 is TGCGCCAGCAGCTCGGGGCCTCTTTTTGAAGCTTTCTTT. Residues: CASSSGPLFEAFF.

This clonotype was seen only a few times. The CDR3 carries no conserved terminal phenylalanine or tryptophan, so it likely arises from a read error. This sequence joins TRBV28 and TRBJ2-2; D is perhaps TRBD2 (6 bases). The V end lost 8 bases, the J end lost 1 base, and 17 bases lay between the germline ends. CDR1 and CDR2 (germline): MDHEN, SYDVKM. The CDR3 loop spans 16 amino acids. The CDR3 here is CASSSRRRGNTGELFL. In DNA, the CDR3 is TGTGCCAGCTCATCTCGAAGGAGGGGGAACACCGGGGAGCTGTTTCTT.

In regard to this clonotype: A much larger clone sits a single nucleotide away, making a read error possible. This rearrangement joins TRBV2 to TRBJ2-3; D unclear. V was cut by 5 bases and J by 5 bases, with 11 bases left in between. The CDR3 extends over 13 amino acids. CDR1 is SNHLY and CDR2 is FYNNEI in the germline V gene. The CDR3 DNA is TGTGCCAGCAGTCTACCGAGCGAAGATACGCAGTATTTT. Its translation is CASSLPSEDTQYF.